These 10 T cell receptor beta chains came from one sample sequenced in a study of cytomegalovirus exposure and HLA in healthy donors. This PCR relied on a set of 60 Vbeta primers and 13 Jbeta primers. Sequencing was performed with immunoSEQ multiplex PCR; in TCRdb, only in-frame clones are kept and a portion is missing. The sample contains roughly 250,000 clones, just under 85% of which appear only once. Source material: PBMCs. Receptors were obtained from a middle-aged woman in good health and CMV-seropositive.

In nucleotides, the CDR3 is TGTGCCAGCAGCTTAAACAGAGAGACCCAGTACTTC. Translating gives CASSLNRETQYF. This sequence joins TRBV7-9 and TRBJ2-5; D remains unclear. In germline, CDR1 is SEHNR, CDR2 FQNEAQ (reference sequence). There are 12 residues in the CDR3. V dropped 2 bases and J dropped 4 bases, with 5 bases sitting between them.

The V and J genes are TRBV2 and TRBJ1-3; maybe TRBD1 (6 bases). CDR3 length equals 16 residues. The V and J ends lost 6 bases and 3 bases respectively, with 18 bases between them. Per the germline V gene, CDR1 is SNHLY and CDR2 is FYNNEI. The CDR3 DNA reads TGTGCCAGCAGGCCAGGAGTGGGGGCTGGTGGAAACACCATATATTTT. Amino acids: CASRPGVGAGGNTIYF.

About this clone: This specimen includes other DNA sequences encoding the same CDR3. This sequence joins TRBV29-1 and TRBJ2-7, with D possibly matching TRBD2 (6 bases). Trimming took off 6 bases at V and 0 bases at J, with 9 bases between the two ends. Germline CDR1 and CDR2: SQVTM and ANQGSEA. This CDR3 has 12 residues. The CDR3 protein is CSVAGSSYEQYF. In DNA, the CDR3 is TGCAGCGTCGCGGGAAGCTCCTACGAGCAGTACTTC.

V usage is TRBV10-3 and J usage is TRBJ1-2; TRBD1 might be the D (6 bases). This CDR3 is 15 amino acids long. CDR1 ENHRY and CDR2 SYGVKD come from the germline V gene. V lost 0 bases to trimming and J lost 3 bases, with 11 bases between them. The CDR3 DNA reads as TGTGCCATCAGTGAGTCGCCAGGGGTTTACTATGGCTACACCTTC. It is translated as CAISESPGVYYGYTF.

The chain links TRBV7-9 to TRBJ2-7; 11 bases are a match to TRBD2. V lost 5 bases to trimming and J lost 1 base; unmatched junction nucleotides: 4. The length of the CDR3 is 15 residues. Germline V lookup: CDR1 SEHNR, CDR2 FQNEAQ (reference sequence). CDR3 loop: CASSPRLAGSYEQYF. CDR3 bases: TGTGCCAGCAGCCCGCGACTAGCGGGATCCTACGAGCAGTACTTC.

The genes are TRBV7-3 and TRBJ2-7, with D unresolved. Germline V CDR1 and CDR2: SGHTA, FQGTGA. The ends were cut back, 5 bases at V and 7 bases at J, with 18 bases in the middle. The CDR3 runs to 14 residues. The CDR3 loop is CASSPPGHMREQYF. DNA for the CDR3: TGTGCCAGCAGCCCCCCGGGTCACATGAGGGAGCAGTACTTC. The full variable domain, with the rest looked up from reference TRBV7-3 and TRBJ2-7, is GAGVSQTPSNKVTEKGKYVELRCDPISGHTALYWYRQSLGQGPEFLIYFQGTGAADDSGLPNDRFFAVRPEGSVSTLKIQRTERGDSAVYLCASSPPGHMREQYFGPGTRLTVT.

This chain's CDR3 is CASSLRDRNQPQHF. The CDR3, as DNA: TGTGCCAGCAGTTTAAGGGACAGAAATCAGCCCCAGCATTTT. V usage is TRBV27 and J usage is TRBJ1-5; 7 bases align to TRBD1. V lost 2 bases and J lost 4; bases outside the gene matches: 2. CDR1 MNHEY and CDR2 SMNVEV come from the germline V gene (reference sequence). The CDR3 spans 14 residues.

The CDR3 is CAWRDPGLSYEQYF. As DNA, the CDR3 is TGTGCCTGGAGGGACCCGGGACTGTCCTACGAGCAGTACTTC. The genes are TRBV30 and TRBJ2-7; a weak D match, TRBD2 (6 bases). The CDR3 has 14 amino acids. From germline, CDR1 is GTSNPN and CDR2 SVGIG (reference sequence). The V end lost 3 bases, the J end lost 1 base, and 13 bases lay between the germline ends.

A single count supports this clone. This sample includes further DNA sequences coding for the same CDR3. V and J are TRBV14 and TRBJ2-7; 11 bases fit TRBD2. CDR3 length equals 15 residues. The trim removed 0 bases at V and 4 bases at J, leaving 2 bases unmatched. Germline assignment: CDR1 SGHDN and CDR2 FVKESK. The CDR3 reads CASSQEASGRYEQYF. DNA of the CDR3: TGTGCCAGCAGCCAAGAGGCTAGCGGGAGGTACGAGCAGTACTTC.

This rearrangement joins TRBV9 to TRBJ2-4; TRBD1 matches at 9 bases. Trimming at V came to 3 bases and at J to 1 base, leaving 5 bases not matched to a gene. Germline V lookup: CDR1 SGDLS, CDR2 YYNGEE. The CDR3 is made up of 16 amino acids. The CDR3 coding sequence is TGTGCCAGCAGCGGCGGGACAGGGTTTGCCAAAAACATTCAGTACTTC. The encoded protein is CASSGGTGFAKNIQYF.